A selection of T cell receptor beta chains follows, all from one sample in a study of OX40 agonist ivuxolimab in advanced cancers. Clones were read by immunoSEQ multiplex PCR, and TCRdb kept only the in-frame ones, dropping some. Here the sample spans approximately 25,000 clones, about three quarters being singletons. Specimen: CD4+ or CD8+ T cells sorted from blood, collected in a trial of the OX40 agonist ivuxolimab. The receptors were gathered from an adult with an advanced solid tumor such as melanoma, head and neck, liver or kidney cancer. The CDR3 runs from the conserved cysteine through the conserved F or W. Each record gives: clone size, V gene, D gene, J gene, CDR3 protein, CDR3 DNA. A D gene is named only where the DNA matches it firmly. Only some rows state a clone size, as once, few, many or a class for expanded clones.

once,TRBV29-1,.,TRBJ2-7,CSAWGGSYEQYF,TGCAGCGCTTGGGGCGGCTCCTACGAGCAGTACTTC
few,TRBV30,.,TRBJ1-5,CAWSRGTQNQPQHF,TGTGCCTGGAGTCGCGGGACGCAAAATCAGCCCCAGCATTTT
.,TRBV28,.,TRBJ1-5,CASSLLSNQPQHF,TGTGCCAGCAGTTTACTTAGCAATCAGCCCCAGCATTTT
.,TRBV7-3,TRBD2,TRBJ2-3,CASSLNPGLADTDTQYF,TGTGCCAGCAGTCTAAATCCGGGACTAGCGGACACAGATACGCAGTATTTT
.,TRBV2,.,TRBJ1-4,CASSVGDANEKLFF,TGTGCCAGCAGTGTGGGAGACGCGAATGAAAAACTGTTTTTT
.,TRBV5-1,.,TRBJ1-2,CASSKSNYGYTF,TGCGCCAGCAGCAAATCCAACTATGGCTACACCTTC
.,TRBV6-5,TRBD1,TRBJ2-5,CASSYTGTGFQETQYF,TGTGCCAGCAGTTACACCGGGACAGGATTTCAAGAGACCCAGTACTTC
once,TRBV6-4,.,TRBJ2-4,CASSPDPGQRNIQYF,TGTGCCAGCAGTCCAGATCCGGGCCAACGAAACATTCAGTACTTC
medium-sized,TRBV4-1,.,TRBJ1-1,CASRLGGNTEAFF,TGCGCCAGCAGGCTCGGAGGGAACACTGAAGCTTTCTTT
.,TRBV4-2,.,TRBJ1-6,CASSQEGENSPLHF,TGTGCCAGCAGCCAAGAGGGGGAGAATTCACCCCTCCACTTT
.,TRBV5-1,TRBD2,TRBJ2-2,CASSPGLASWELFF,TGCGCCAGCAGCCCAGGACTAGCGTCGTGGGAGCTGTTTTTT
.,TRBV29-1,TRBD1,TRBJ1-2,CSVWTGSDGYTF,TGCAGCGTCTGGACAGGGTCGGATGGCTACACCTTC
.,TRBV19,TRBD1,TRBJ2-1,CASSAGQGLSRGQFF,TGTGCCAGTAGTGCGGGACAGGGGTTGAGTAGGGGGCAGTTCTTC
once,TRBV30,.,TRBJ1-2,CAWSDFGYTF,TGTGCCTGGAGTGATTTTGGCTACACCTTC
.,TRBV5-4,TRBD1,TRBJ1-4,CASSFGQGIATNEKLFF,TGTGCCAGCAGCTTCGGACAGGGGATTGCAACTAATGAAAAACTGTTTTTT
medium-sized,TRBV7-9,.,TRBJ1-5,CASSLARNQPQHF,TGTGCCAGCAGCTTAGCGCGGAATCAGCCCCAGCATTTT
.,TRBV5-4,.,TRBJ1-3,CASSADPLFSSGNTIYF,TGTGCCAGCAGCGCCGATCCCCTTTTCAGCTCTGGAAACACCATATATTTT
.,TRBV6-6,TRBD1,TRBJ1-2,CASSRTRQGAWGYTF,TGTGCCAGCAGCCGTACTCGACAGGGGGCTTGGGGCTACACCTTC
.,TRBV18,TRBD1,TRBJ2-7,CASSPQRTGESEQYF,TGTGCCAGCTCACCCCAGAGAACAGGGGAATCCGAGCAGTACTTC
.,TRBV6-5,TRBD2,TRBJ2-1,CASSQTSGRAGEQFF,TGTGCCAGCAGCCAAACTAGCGGGAGGGCCGGAGAGCAGTTCTTC
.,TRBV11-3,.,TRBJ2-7,CASSPISALGRYEQYF,TGTGCCAGCAGCCCCATATCGGCCCTAGGACGATACGAGCAGTACTTC
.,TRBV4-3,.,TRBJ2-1,CASSQDGGAYNEQFF,TGCGCCAGCAGCCAAGATGGGGGCGCCTACAATGAGCAGTTCTTC
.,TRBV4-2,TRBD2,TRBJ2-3,CASSQGLGDLAGSTDTQYF,TGTGCCAGCAGCCAAGGTCTGGGTGATCTAGCGGGGAGCACAGATACGCAGTATTTT
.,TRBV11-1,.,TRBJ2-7,CASSRGDSVTYEQYF,TGTGCCAGCAGCCGCGGGGATTCGGTGACCTACGAGCAGTACTTC
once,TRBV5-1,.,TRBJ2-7,CASRQATTYEQYF,TGCGCCAGCAGGCAGGCGACAACCTACGAGCAGTACTTC
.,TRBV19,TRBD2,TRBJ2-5,CASSILAPQSGRGETQYF,TGTGCCAGTAGTATCCTAGCCCCTCAGAGCGGGAGAGGGGAGACCCAGTACTTC
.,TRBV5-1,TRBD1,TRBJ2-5,CASSYTGEETQYF,TGCGCCAGCAGCTACACAGGGGAGGAGACCCAGTACTTC
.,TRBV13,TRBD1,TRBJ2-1,CASSPSMTGDEQFF,TGTGCCAGCAGCCCCAGTATGACAGGGGATGAGCAGTTCTTC
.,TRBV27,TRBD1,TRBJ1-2,CASSLALRGFGYTF,TGTGCCAGCAGTTTAGCCCTCAGGGGGTTTGGCTACACCTTC
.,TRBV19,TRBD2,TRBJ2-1,CASSPGAGRADEQFF,TGTGCCAGTAGTCCAGGGGCCGGGAGGGCCGATGAGCAGTTCTTC
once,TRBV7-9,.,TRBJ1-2,CASSYGVVGYTF,TGTGCCAGCAGCTATGGGGTAGTAGGCTACACCTTC
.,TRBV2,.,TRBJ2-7,CATMAGQPPYEQYF,TGTGCCACCATGGCGGGACAGCCACCCTACGAGCAGTACTTC
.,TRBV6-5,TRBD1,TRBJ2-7,CASTGRDRGYEQYF,TGTGCCAGCACCGGACGGGACAGGGGCTACGAGCAGTACTTC
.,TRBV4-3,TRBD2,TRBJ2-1,CASSQGGSWGYNEQFF,TGCGCCAGCAGCCAAGGCGGGAGTTGGGGCTACAATGAGCAGTTCTTC
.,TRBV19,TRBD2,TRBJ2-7,CASSIGTSGDSYEQYF,TGTGCCAGTAGTATAGGCACTAGCGGAGACTCCTACGAGCAGTACTTC
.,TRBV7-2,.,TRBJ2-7,CASSLVPWRDEQYF,TGTGCCAGCAGCTTAGTACCCTGGAGGGACGAGCAGTACTTC
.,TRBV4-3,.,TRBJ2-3,CASSQAQSLGPDTQYF,TGCGCCAGCAGCCAAGCACAGAGTCTGGGACCAGATACGCAGTATTTT
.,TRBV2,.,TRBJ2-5,CASRRSRETQYF,TGTGCCAGCAGGCGGTCTCGGGAGACCCAGTACTTC
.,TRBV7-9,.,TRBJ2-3,CASSLEADRRTDTQYF,TGTGCCAGCAGCTTAGAAGCGGACCGGCGCACAGATACGCAGTATTTT
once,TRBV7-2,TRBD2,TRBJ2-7,CASSLGGGTYEQYF,TGTGCCAGCAGCTTAGGCGGGGGGACCTACGAGCAGTACTTC
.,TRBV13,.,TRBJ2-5,CASRPRQSVETQYF,TGTGCCAGCCGACCTAGACAGTCGGTTGAGACCCAGTACTTC
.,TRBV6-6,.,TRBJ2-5,CASKAGPGETQYF,TGTGCCAGCAAGGCGGGACCAGGGGAGACCCAGTACTTC
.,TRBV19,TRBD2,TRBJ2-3,CASRRGLAGSGTDTQYF,TGTGCCAGTAGGCGTGGACTAGCGGGCTCGGGCACAGATACGCAGTATTTT
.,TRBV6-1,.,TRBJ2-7,CASSEDGRTYEQYF,TGTGCCAGCAGTGAAGACGGGCGAACGTACGAGCAGTACTTC
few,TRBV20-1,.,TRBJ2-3,CSAQIEDTQYF,TGCAGTGCCCAGATCGAAGATACGCAGTATTTT
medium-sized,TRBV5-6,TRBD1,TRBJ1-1,CASSSDRAVEAFF,TGTGCCAGCAGCTCAGACAGGGCTGTTGAAGCTTTCTTT
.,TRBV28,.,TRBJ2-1,CASSLNLRNEQFF,TGTGCCAGCAGTTTAAACCTGCGGAATGAGCAGTTCTTC
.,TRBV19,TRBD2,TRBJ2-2,CASHSGGEAGELFF,TGTGCCAGTCACAGCGGGGGGGAAGCCGGGGAGCTGTTTTTT
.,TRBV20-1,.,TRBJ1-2,CSTPLAGYTF,TGCAGTACCCCCTTGGCTGGCTACACCTTC
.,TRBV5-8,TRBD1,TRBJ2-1,CAEGDRGRDEQFF,TGTGCGGAAGGGGACAGGGGGCGAGATGAGCAGTTCTTC
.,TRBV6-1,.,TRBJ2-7,CASSGLNEQYF,TGTGCCAGCAGTGGATTAAACGAGCAGTACTTC
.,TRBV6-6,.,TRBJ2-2,CASSTPGQGVIGELFF,TGTGCCAGCAGTACCCCGGGGCAGGGTGTAATCGGGGAGCTGTTTTTT
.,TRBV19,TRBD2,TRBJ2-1,CASSIRYSGNEQFF,TGTGCCAGTAGTATCAGGTATAGCGGGAACGAGCAGTTCTTC
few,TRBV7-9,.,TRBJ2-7,CASSLVPRQGRYF,TGTGCCAGCAGCTTAGTCCCGCGGCAGGGTCGGTACTTC
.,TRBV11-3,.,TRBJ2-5,CASSSGARETQYF,TGTGCCAGCAGCTCAGGGGCCCGGGAGACCCAGTACTTC
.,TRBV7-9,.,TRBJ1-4,CASSLGLVGTNEKLFF,TGTGCCAGCAGCTTAGGTCTAGTCGGAACTAATGAAAAACTGTTTTTT
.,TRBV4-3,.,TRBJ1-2,CASSQGLGTGYGYTF,TGCGCCAGCAGCCAAGGGCTGGGGACGGGCTATGGCTACACCTTC
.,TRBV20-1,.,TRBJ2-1,CSAGYNEQFF,TGCAGTGCGGGTTACAATGAGCAGTTCTTC
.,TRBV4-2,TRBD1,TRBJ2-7,CASSQASGGRSYEQYF,TGTGCCAGCAGCCAAGCATCAGGGGGCCGCTCCTACGAGCAGTACTTC